A selection of T cell receptor beta chains follows, all from one sample in a study of blood T cell repertoires in COVID-19. Sequenced by immunoSEQ multiplex PCR; TCRdb stores in-frame clones only, minus some. Among some 260,000 clones listed, about 90% were seen once. Input material: peripheral blood. Source of these receptors: a woman in her 70s with COVID-19, enrolled during active disease. Both conserved end residues are part of each CDR3. The order of the fields is CDR3 protein, CDR3 DNA, clone size, V gene, D gene, J gene. The D gene is left open where the match is weak. Some rows mark clone size as missing; the rest say once, few, many or name a class of expanded clone.

CASSPKDRGFYEQYF,TGTGCCAGCAGCCCCAAGGACAGGGGGTTCTACGAGCAGTACTTC,NA,TRBV9,TRBD1,TRBJ2-7
CASSFSGGTEAFF,TGTGCCAGCAGTTTTTCGGGGGGCACTGAAGCTTTCTTT,NA,TRBV27,NA,TRBJ1-1
CASSLSGQGYYGYTF,TGTGCCAGCAGTTTATCGGGGCAGGGATACTATGGCTACACCTTC,NA,TRBV27,NA,TRBJ1-2
CASSRDRLYGYTF,TGTGCCAGCAGTCGGGACAGGCTCTATGGCTACACCTTC,NA,TRBV6-5,TRBD1,TRBJ1-2
CASSQSTGGREKLFF,TGTGCCAGCAGCCAGTCGACAGGGGGTAGAGAAAAACTGTTTTTT,NA,TRBV16,TRBD1,TRBJ1-4
CASRGLRGSNEQYF,TGTGCCAGCAGAGGCCTTAGGGGTAGCAACGAGCAGTACTTC,NA,TRBV6-5,NA,TRBJ2-7
CASSHRDFNTEAFF,TGTGCCAGCAGCCACCGGGACTTTAACACTGAAGCTTTCTTT,once,TRBV4-2,NA,TRBJ1-1
CASSPGAGELFF,TGCGCCAGCAGCCCGGGGGCCGGGGAGCTGTTTTTT,NA,TRBV5-1,NA,TRBJ2-2
CASSQTGSGQPQHF,TGTGCCAGCAGCCAAACGGGGAGCGGTCAGCCCCAGCATTTT,NA,TRBV3-1/TRBV3-2,NA,TRBJ1-5
CASSEPQGGVAEAFF,TGTGCCAGCAGCGAACCGCAGGGAGGGGTCGCTGAAGCTTTCTTT,NA,TRBV28,NA,TRBJ1-1
CASSPLGTENYGYTF,TGTGCCAGCAGCCCCCTCGGGACAGAAAACTATGGCTACACCTTC,NA,TRBV4-2,TRBD1,TRBJ1-2
CASSETSGRRFF,TGTGCCAGCAGTGAGACTAGCGGGAGGCGGTTCTTC,NA,TRBV6-1,TRBD2,TRBJ2-1
CASSYQTGGYNSPLHF,TGTGCCAGCAGCTACCAAACAGGGGGTTATAATTCACCCCTCCACTTT,NA,TRBV5-4,TRBD1,TRBJ1-6
CASSRTGSNTEAFF,TGTGCCAGCAGCCGGACAGGCTCTAACACTGAAGCTTTCTTT,NA,TRBV6-2/TRBV6-3,TRBD1,TRBJ1-1
CSASGQIGNTIYF,TGCAGTGCTAGTGGACAGATTGGAAACACCATATATTTT,NA,TRBV20-1,NA,TRBJ1-3
CASSVGDLSYEQYF,TGTGCCAGCAGCGTAGGAGACTTATCCTACGAGCAGTACTTC,NA,TRBV9,NA,TRBJ2-7
CASSGGNQPQHF,TGTGCCTCGAGTGGAGGCAATCAGCCCCAGCATTTT,NA,TRBV30,NA,TRBJ1-5
CASPGTGGFSPLHF,TGTGCCAGTCCCGGGACAGGGGGTTTTTCACCCCTCCACTTT,NA,TRBV6-5,TRBD1,TRBJ1-6
CASCRRTGNSPLHF,TGTGCCAGCTGCAGACGGACGGGGAATTCACCCCTCCACTTT,NA,TRBV28,NA,TRBJ1-6
CASSPSGTSTGELFF,TGTGCCAGTAGTCCCTCCGGGACATCGACCGGGGAGCTGTTTTTT,NA,TRBV19,NA,TRBJ2-2
CSGQQDYEQYF,TGCAGTGGGCAACAGGACTACGAGCAGTACTTC,NA,TRBV20-1,NA,TRBJ2-7
CASSLPGLAGDTDTQYF,TGTGCCAGCAGTCTCCCCGGACTAGCGGGAGACACAGATACGCAGTATTTT,NA,TRBV28,TRBD2,TRBJ2-3
CSVGPGTGLEAFF,TGCAGCGTTGGACCCGGGACAGGGCTTGAAGCTTTCTTT,NA,TRBV29-1,TRBD1,TRBJ1-1
CASSRQYSTDTQYF,TGTGCCAGTAGTCGACAGTACAGCACAGATACGCAGTATTTT,once,TRBV19,NA,TRBJ2-3
CASSLWASGARSSYNEQFF,TGTGCCAGCAGTTTATGGGCTAGCGGAGCCCGAAGCTCCTACAATGAGCAGTTCTTC,NA,TRBV28,TRBD2,TRBJ2-1
CASSTETGELFF,TGTGCCAGTAGCACAGAGACCGGGGAGCTGTTTTTT,NA,TRBV19,NA,TRBJ2-2
CASSSKQDQPQHF,TGTGCCAGCAGTTCAAAGCAAGATCAGCCCCAGCATTTT,few,TRBV12-3/TRBV12-4,NA,TRBJ1-5
CASSSGISGNTIYF,TGTGCCAGCAGTTCAGGGATCTCTGGAAACACCATATATTTT,NA,TRBV27,NA,TRBJ1-3
CASSKQGPSYEQYF,TGTGCCAGCAGCAAGCAGGGGCCTTCCTACGAGCAGTACTTC,NA,TRBV27,NA,TRBJ2-7
CASTNPGRGNGDTQYF,TGTGCCAGCACCAACCCCGGCAGGGGAAATGGAGATACGCAGTATTTT,NA,TRBV2,NA,TRBJ2-3
CASSGSRAGNEKLFF,TGTGCCAGTAGTGGTTCGCGGGCGGGGAATGAAAAACTGTTTTTT,NA,TRBV19,NA,TRBJ1-4
CASSPGVGEQYF,TGTGCCAGCAGCCCCGGGGTGGGCGAGCAGTACTTC,NA,TRBV5-4,NA,TRBJ2-7
CASSLDGRTYNEQFF,TGTGCCAGCAGCTTGGACGGGAGGACGTACAATGAGCAGTTCTTC,NA,TRBV5-4,TRBD2,TRBJ2-1
CASSTRGRGDTEAFF,TGTGCCAGTAGTACGCGGGGCAGGGGGGACACTGAAGCTTTCTTT,NA,TRBV19,TRBD1,TRBJ1-1
CASSLATGGNQPQHF,TGTGCCAGCAGCTTAGCAACGGGGGGCAATCAGCCCCAGCATTTT,NA,TRBV7-9,NA,TRBJ1-5
CASTTGQGALEAFF,TGTGCCAGCACCACGGGACAGGGGGCTTTGGAAGCTTTCTTT,NA,TRBV18,TRBD1,TRBJ1-1
CATSDLLRANEQFF,TGTGCCACCAGTGATTTGCTTCGAGCGAATGAGCAGTTCTTC,NA,TRBV24-1,NA,TRBJ2-1
CASRSGITYNEQFF,TGCGCCAGCAGAAGCGGGATCACCTACAATGAGCAGTTCTTC,NA,TRBV23-1,TRBD2,TRBJ2-1